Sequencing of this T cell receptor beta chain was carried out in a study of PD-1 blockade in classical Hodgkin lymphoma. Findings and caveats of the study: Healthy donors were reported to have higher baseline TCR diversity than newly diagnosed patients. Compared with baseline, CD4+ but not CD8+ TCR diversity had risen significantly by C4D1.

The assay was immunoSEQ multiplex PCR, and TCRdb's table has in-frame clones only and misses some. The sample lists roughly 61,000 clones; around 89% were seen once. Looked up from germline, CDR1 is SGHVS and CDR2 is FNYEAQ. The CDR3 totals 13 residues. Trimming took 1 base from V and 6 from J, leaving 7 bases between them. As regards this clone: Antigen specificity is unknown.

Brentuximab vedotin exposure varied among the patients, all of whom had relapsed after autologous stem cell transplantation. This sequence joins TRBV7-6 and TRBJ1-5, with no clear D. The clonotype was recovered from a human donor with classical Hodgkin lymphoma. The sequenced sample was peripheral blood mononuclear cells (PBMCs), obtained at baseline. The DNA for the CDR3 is TGTGCCAGCAGCTTAGGCCATGGTCAGCCCCAGCATTTT. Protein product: CASSLGHGQPQHF.